This entry lists 7 T cell receptor beta chains sequenced from one sample in a study of CXCR3-negative and CXCR3-positive naive CD8 T cells. Overall study findings and caveats: Naive CXCR3-positive cells had TRB CDR3s more hydrophobic than those of CXCR3-negative naive cells.

Antigens of these TCRs are unknown. The libraries of TRB cDNA were constructed through 5' RACE using UMI labels. TCRdb re-called the 5' RACE reads and catalogs CDR3 proteins one per entry, DNA excluded. There are roughly 130,000 distinct CDR3 sequences in the sample, with 0.5% to 0.7% held by the top ten. Material: naive CXCR3+ CD8+ T cells from blood. Subset meaning: CD45RO-CCR7+CD27+CD95- naive CD8+ T cells expressing CXCR3 (TNR3+). The receptors were gathered from a human donor in good health. Some clones in this sample may be carry-over from other donors' samples.

The rearrangement uses TRBV7-4 and TRBJ1-5; TCRdb names TRBD1, which stays unverified in the absence of DNA. This CDR3 has 17 residues. Germline CDR1 SGHVT, CDR2 SQSDAQ. This CDR3 is CASSLGPVGDINQPQHF.

This chain links TRBV28 with TRBJ2-1; TCRdb lists TRBD1, though no DNA is available to test this call. Germline lookup yields CDR1 MDHEN and CDR2 SYDVKM. The CDR3 totals 16 residues. The CDR3: CASVEAGGEGYNEQFF.

This chain links TRBV5-1 with TRBJ1-1; TCRdb's D call, TRBD1, is unchecked because there is no DNA. Germline CDR1 SGHRS, CDR2 YFSETQ. This CDR3 is built from 16 residues. The CDR3 region is CASNLTPRDMNTEAFF.

V is TRBV28 and J is TRBJ2-5; TCRdb picks TRBD2, but there is no DNA to check that call. Germline V gene sequence: CDR1 MDHEN, CDR2 SYDVKM. This CDR3 is built from 14 residues. CDR3 region: CASRGTSGRETQYF.

The chain employs TRBV7-6 and TRBJ1-4. The CDR3 extends over 14 amino acids. Germline values: CDR1 SGHVS, CDR2 FNYEAQ. CDR3 protein: CASSPSFSNEKLFF. Based on the CDR3 plus reference TRBV7-6 and TRBJ1-4, the full variable domain is GAGVSQSPRYKVTKRGQDVALRCDPISGHVSLYWYRQALGQGPEFLTYFNYEAQQDKSGLPNDRFSAERPEGSISTLTIQRTEQRDSAMYRCASSPSFSNEKLFFGSGTQLSVL.

The J gene is TRBJ1-5, the V gene TRBV21-1; TCRdb selects TRBD1, and the lack of DNA leaves this call unchecked. TRBV21-1 is noted as a pseudogene. The CDR3 spans 15 residues. The CDR3 sequence is CASSNRERGNQPQHF.

The chain links TRBV29-1 to TRBJ2-7; TCRdb gives TRBD1 as the D gene, but with no DNA this cannot be confirmed. The CDR3 has 13 amino acids. Germline loops: CDR1 SQVTM, CDR2 ANQGSEA. The CDR3 region is CSVAGALGYEQYF.